This T cell receptor beta chain comes out of a study of post-analysis software for immune sequencing data. Study outcomes and limitations: In patients, five or six TRBV segments were more frequent than in controls, with TRBV5-6, TRBV5-1 and TRBV20-1 among them. Strong co-clustering by F measure linked samples that shared a preparation batch. Significantly lower normalized Chao1 diversity was found in patients with multiple sclerosis relative to controls.

This clonotype was observed a handful of times. Its antigen is currently unknown. One end of the junction fails to match germline, which may point to a read error. The CDR3 spans 14 residues. Unique molecular identifiers were present in the TCR beta cDNA libraries. About 500,000 cDNA molecules came from approximately 1 to 10 million T cells. TCRdb recomputed calls from the PCR reads with MiXCR, one row per CDR3 protein. There are 250,000 to 300,000 distinct CDR3 sequences in the sample; 35% to 40% occur only once, and approximately 4.6% lies in the top ten. The chain joins TRBV12-3 or TRBV12-4 to TRBJ1-1; D might be TRBD1 (6 bases). The sequencing sample was made of blood. The source of this sequence is a girl between 5 and 17 years old with multiple sclerosis. The CDR3 coding sequence is TGTACCAGCAGTCTTTACAGGGATGGCACTGAAGCTTTCTTT. Amino acid sequence: CTSSLYRDGTEAFF.